Listed here are 13 T cell receptor beta chains from one sample, sequenced in a study of OX40 agonist ivuxolimab in advanced cancers. The method was immunoSEQ multiplex PCR; TCRdb's version includes in-frame clones alone and lacks a portion of them. The sample contains over 95,000 clones, roughly 90% of which appear only once. The sample consisted of CD4+ or CD8+ T cells sorted from blood, taken in a trial of the OX40 agonist ivuxolimab. These receptors originate from an adult with an advanced solid tumor such as melanoma, head and neck, liver or kidney cancer.

The rearrangement joins TRBV6-1 to TRBJ2-7, with 15 nucleotides matching TRBD2. J was trimmed by 10 bases and V by 8 bases; bases with no gene match: 12. Per germline, CDR1 MNHNS and CDR2 SASEGT. The CDR3 is 15 amino acids. Here the CDR3 reads CASRPLGLAGGPQYF. CDR3 sequence (DNA): TGTGCCAGCCGCCCACTGGGACTAGCGGGAGGCCCACAGTACTTC.

The chain employs TRBV11-2 and TRBJ2-3; 7 bases map to TRBD2. The CDR3 sequence is 17 residues long. Per the germline V gene, CDR1 is SGHAT and CDR2 is FQNNGV. J lost 2 bases, V lost 0 bases, and 8 bases had no gene match. CDR3 coding DNA: TGTGCCAGCAGCTTAGATTTCGCTAGCGGTTTCACAGATACGCAGTATTTT. As protein: CASSLDFASGFTDTQYF. The whole variable domain, filled in from reference TRBV11-2 and TRBJ2-3, reads EAGVAQSPRYKIIEKRQSVAFWCNPISGHATLYWYQQILGQGPKLLIQFQNNGVVDDSQLPKDRFSAERLKGVDSTLKIQPAKLEDSAVYLCASSLDFASGFTDTQYFGPGTRLTVL.

The J gene is TRBJ1-1, the V gene TRBV5-1, with D possibly being TRBD1 (5 bases). The ends were cut back, 5 bases at V and 2 bases at J, with 13 bases in the middle. In germline, CDR1 is SGHRS, CDR2 YFSETQ. The CDR3 length is 14 residues. The CDR3, as DNA: TGCGCCAGCAGTCCAGGACACCAAAACACTGAAGCTTTCTTT. Translating gives CASSPGHQNTEAFF.

The CDR3, as DNA: TGTGCCAGCAGCTTAGCAGGGGCCAATGGAGAGACCCAGTACTTC. This encodes CASSLAGANGETQYF. The chain couples TRBV7-9 to TRBJ2-5; weak D call: TRBD1 (5 bases). V was shortened by 0 bases and J by 4 bases, with 12 bases between the two germline ends. Germline V lookup: CDR1 SEHNR, CDR2 FQNEAQ (reference sequence). The CDR3 sequence is 15 residues long. The full variable domain, in which reference TRBV7-9 and TRBJ2-5 provide the parts outside the CDR3, is DTGVSQNPRHKITKRGQNVTFRCDPISEHNRLYWYRQTLGQGPEFLTYFQNEAQLEKSRLLSDRFSAERPKGSFSTLEIQRTEQGDSAMYLCASSLAGANGETQYFGPGTRLLVL.

The chain recombines TRBV28 with TRBJ1-5; tentative D call: TRBD1 (5 bases). The CDR3 has 17 residues. CDR1 MDHEN and CDR2 SYDVKM come from the germline V gene. V lost 3 bases and J 0 bases, leaving 15 bases between the germline ends. The CDR3 nucleotides are TGTGCCAGCAGTTTGGTGAGAGGGGTTTATAGCAATCAGCCCCAGCATTTT. Residues: CASSLVRGVYSNQPQHF.

The rearrangement uses TRBV19 and TRBJ2-1; D might be TRBD1 (5 bases). The CDR3 totals 15 residues. The ends were cut back, 4 bases at V and 5 bases at J, with 15 bases in the middle. Germline V lookup: CDR1 LNHDA, CDR2 SQIVND (reference sequence). The CDR3 DNA reads TGTGCCAGTAGTAATCAGGGTGGAGATAACAATGAGCAGTTCTTC. Translating it yields CASSNQGGDNNEQFF. Full variable domain (rest looked up from reference TRBV19 and TRBJ2-1): DGGITQSPKYLFRKEGQNVTLSCEQNLNHDAMYWYRQDPGQGLRLIYYSQIVNDFQKGDIAEGYSVSREKKESFPLTVTSAQKNPTAFYLCASSNQGGDNNEQFFGPGTRLTVL.

The chain links TRBV4-3 to TRBJ2-3; tentatively, D is TRBD2 (5 bases). CDR1 and CDR2 from the germline V gene are LGHNA and YSLEER. The CDR3 totals 14 residues. V lost 3 bases to trimming and J lost 4 bases, with 11 bases between them. The CDR3 loop is CASSHRTGADTQYF. CDR3 DNA: TGCGCCAGCAGCCACAGGACTGGCGCAGATACGCAGTATTTT.

The V and J genes are TRBV7-2 and TRBJ1-5; no definite D call. This CDR3 region has 12 residues. V was shortened by 5 bases and J by 7 bases, with 9 bases between the two germline ends. CDR1 is SGHTA and CDR2 is FQGNSA in the germline V gene. The chain's CDR3 is CASSRGEQPQHF. CDR3 bases: TGTGCCAGCAGCCGGGGAGAGCAGCCCCAGCATTTT.

This sequence joins TRBV4-2 and TRBJ2-1; 14 bases align to TRBD2. CDR3 length equals 16 residues. CDR1 is LGHNA, CDR2 YNFKEQ, per germline. The trim removed 2 bases at V and 8 bases at J, leaving 5 bases unmatched. CDR3 amino acids: CASSQTGTSGRYEQFF. CDR3 in DNA: TGTGCCAGCAGCCAAACAGGGACTAGCGGGAGATATGAGCAGTTCTTC.

V and J are TRBV18 and TRBJ2-5; no clear D. The germline V gene has CDR1 KGHSH and CDR2 LQKENI. The CDR3 is 14 amino acids. The V and J ends lost 3 bases and 5 bases respectively, with 13 bases between them. The CDR3 here is CASSPRLDGETQYF. CDR3 bases: TGTGCCAGCTCACCTCGGCTAGACGGGGAGACCCAGTACTTC. The full variable domain, rest sourced from reference TRBV18 and TRBJ2-5, is NAGVMQNPRHLVRRRGQEARLRCSPMKGHSHVYWYRQLPEEGLKFMVYLQKENIIDESGMPKERFSAEFPKEGPSILRIQQVVRGDSAAYFCASSPRLDGETQYFGPGTRLLVL.

The chain is built from TRBV11-3 and TRBJ2-3; D unclear. In germline, CDR1 is SGHNT, CDR2 YENEEA. This CDR3 has 13 amino acids. Trimming took off 0 bases at V and 4 bases at J, with 5 bases between the two ends. In DNA form, the CDR3 reads TGTGCCAGCAGCTTAGATTTGGCAGATACGCAGTATTTT. Translated: CASSLDLADTQYF.

The V gene is TRBV6-5, the J gene TRBJ2-7; TRBD1 is a possible D gene (6 bases). Trimming stripped 7 bases from V and 3 bases from J, with 16 bases between. The length of the CDR3 is 14 residues. Germline-derived CDR1 and CDR2 are MNHEY and SVGAGI. CDR3 residues: CASNPGTLRYEQYF. The CDR3 bases are TGTGCCAGCAATCCCGGGACACTACGCTACGAGCAGTACTTC.

The gene calls are TRBV7-3 and TRBJ2-2; no firm D call. This CDR3 has 12 amino acids. The germline gives CDR1 SGHTA, CDR2 FQGTGA. Trimming took 4 bases from V and 5 from J, leaving 5 bases between them. The DNA of the CDR3 is TGTGCCAGCAGCTCCGGGACCGGGGAGCTGTTTTTT. Amino acid sequence: CASSSGTGELFF.